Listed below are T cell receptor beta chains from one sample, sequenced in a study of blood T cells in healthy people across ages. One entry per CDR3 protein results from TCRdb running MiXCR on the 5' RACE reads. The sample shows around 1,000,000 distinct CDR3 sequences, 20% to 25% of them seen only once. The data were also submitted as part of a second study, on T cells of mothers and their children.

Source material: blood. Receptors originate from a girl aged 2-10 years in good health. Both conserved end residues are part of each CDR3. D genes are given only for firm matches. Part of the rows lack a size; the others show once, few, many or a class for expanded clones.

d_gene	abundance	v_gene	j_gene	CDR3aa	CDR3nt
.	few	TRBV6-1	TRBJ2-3	CASSELLDTQYF	TGTGCCAGCAGTGAATTACTAGATACGCAGTATTTT
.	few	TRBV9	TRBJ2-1	CASSVERDGLKFF	TGTGCCAGCAGCGTTGAAAGAGACGGGTTAAAGTTCTTC
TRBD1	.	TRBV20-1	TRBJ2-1	CSASKGQGQVDEQFF	TGCAGTGCTAGTAAGGGACAGGGGCAGGTGGATGAGCAGTTCTTC
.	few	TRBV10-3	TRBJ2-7	CAISRGYYEQYF	TGTGCCATCAGTCGGGGTTACTACGAGCAGTACTTC
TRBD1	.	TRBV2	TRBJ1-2	CASSDRGRDYGYTF	TGTGCCAGCAGCGACAGGGGGCGCGACTATGGCTACACCTTC
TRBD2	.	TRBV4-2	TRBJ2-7	CASSPVGSGDLYEQYF	TGTGCCAGCAGCCCCGTTGGTAGCGGGGACCTCTACGAGCAGTACTTC
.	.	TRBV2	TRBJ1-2	CASSEVQGWSSGYTF	TGTGCCAGCAGTGAAGTTCAGGGGTGGTCCTCTGGCTACACCTTC
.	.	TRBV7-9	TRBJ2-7	CASSRSTLQTDLQYF	TGTGCCAGCAGCCGAAGCACACTACAGACCGATCTCCAGTACTTC
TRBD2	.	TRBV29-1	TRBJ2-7	CSGLADYEQYF	TGCAGCGGACTAGCGGACTACGAGCAGTACTTC
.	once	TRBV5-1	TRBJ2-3	CASSLAAVGTDTQYF	TGCGCCAGCAGCTTAGCAGCGGTTGGCACAGATACGCAGTATTTT
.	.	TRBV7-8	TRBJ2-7	CATAGAHYEQYF	TGTGCCACCGCGGGGGCCCACTACGAGCAGTACTTC
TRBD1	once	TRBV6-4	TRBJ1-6	CASRTGTGNSPLHF	TGTGCCAGCAGGACCGGGACAGGGAATTCACCCCTCCACTTT
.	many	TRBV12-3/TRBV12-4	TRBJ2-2	CASSFGDTGELFF	TGTGCCAGCAGCTTTGGAGACACCGGGGAGCTGTTTTTT
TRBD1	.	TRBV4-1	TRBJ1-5	CASSQFDRGNQPQHF	TGCGCCAGCAGCCAATTCGACAGGGGGAATCAGCCCCAGCATTTT
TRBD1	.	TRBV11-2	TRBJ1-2	CASSLVRDRDPYGYTF	TGTGCCAGCAGCTTAGTCAGGGACAGGGACCCATATGGCTACACCTTC
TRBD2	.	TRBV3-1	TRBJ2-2	CASSLSGIKTGELFF	TGTGCCAGCAGCCTTAGCGGGATAAAAACCGGGGAGCTGTTTTTT
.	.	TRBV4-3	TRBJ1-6	CASSQDRERGFGSPLHF	TGCGCCAGCAGCCAAGATAGAGAAAGGGGGTTCGGTTCACCCCTCCACTTT
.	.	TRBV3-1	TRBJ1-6	CASSRSGFNSPLHF	TGTGCCAGCAGCCGTTCAGGTTTTAATTCACCCCTCCACTTT
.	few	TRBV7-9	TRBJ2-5	CASSQTRNLSPETQYF	TGTGCCAGCAGCCAGACTAGAAATTTGTCCCCGGAGACCCAGTACTTC
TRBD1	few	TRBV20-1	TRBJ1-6	CSARDPLTGARSPLHF	TGCAGTGCTAGAGATCCCTTGACAGGGGCGAGGTCACCCCTCCACTTT
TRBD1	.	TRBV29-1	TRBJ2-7	CSVGQRSSYEQYF	TGCAGCGTGGGACAGCGGAGCTCCTACGAGCAGTACTTC
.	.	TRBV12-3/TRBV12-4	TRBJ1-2	CASSFTVHYGYTF	TGTGCCAGCAGTTTTACCGTGCACTATGGCTACACCTTC